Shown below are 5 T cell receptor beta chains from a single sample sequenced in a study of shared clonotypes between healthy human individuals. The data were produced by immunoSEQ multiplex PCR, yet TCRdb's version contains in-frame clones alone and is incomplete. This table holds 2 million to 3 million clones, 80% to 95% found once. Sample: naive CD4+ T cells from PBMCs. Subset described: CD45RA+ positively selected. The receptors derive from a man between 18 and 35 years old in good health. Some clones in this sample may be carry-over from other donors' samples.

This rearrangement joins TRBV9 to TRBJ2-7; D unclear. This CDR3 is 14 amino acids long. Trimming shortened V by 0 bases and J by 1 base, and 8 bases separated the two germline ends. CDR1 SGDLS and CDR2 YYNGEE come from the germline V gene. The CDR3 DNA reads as TGTGCCAGCAGCGTAGAACAGCATTCCTACGAGCAGTACTTC. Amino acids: CASSVEQHSYEQYF.

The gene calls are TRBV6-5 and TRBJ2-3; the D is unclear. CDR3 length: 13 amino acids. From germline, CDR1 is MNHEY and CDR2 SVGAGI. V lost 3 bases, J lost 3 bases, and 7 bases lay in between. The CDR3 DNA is TGTGCCAGCAGTTATATACATACAGATACGCAGTATTTT. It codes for CASSYIHTDTQYF.

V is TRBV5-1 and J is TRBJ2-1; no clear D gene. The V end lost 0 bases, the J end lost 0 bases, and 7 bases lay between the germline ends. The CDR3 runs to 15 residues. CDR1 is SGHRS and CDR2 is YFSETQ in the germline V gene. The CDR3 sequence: CASSLEQISYNEQFF. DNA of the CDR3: TGCGCCAGCAGCTTGGAACAGATCTCCTACAATGAGCAGTTCTTC.

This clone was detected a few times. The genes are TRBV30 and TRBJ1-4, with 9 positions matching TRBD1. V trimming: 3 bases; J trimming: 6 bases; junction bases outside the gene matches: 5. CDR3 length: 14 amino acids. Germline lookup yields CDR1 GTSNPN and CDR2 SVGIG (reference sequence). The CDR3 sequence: CAWRGDRGYEKLFF. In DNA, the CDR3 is TGTGCCTGGAGGGGAGACAGGGGGTATGAAAAACTGTTTTTT.

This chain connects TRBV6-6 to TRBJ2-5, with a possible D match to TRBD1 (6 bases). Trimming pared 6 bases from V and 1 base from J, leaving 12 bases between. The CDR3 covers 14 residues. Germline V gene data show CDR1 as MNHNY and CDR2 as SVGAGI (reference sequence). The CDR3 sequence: CASRRTVTQETQYF. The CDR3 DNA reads TGTGCCAGCAGGCGGACAGTAACCCAAGAGACCCAGTACTTC.